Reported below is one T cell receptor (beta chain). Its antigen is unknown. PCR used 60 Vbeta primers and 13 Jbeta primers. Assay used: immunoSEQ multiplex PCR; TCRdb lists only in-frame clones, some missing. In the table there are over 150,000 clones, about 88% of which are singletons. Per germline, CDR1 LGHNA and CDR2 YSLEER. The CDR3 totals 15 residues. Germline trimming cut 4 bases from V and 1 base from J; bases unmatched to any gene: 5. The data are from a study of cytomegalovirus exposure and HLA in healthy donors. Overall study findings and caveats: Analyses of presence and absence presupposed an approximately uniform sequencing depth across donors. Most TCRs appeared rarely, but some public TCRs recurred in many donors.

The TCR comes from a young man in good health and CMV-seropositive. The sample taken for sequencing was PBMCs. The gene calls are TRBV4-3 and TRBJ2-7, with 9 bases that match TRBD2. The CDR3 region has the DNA TGCGCCAGCAGCCCATTAGCGGGAGTGTCCTACGAGCAGTACTTC. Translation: CASSPLAGVSYEQYF.